This T cell receptor beta chain was retrieved from a study of CD4 T cell repertoires in COVID-19. Study context: Relabeled CFSE-low cells, IL-2-expanded for under eleven days, met spikes from other coronaviruses. The study, taken as a whole, reports: Between about 6 and 28% of SARS-CoV-2 clonotypes also appeared in SARS-CoV and/or HKU1 spike cultures. Suggested intraclonal diversification: top SARS-CoV-2-reactive clonotypes appeared in two or three memory subsets.

As to this clone: Its antigen is as yet unknown.

The assay was immunoSEQ multiplex PCR, and TCRdb's table has in-frame clones only and misses some. Seen here are fewer than 25,000 clones, approximately 93% observed once, and the top ten hold about 0.7%. The memory T cells were sequenced right after ex vivo isolation, without culture. Germline trimming cut 5 bases from V and 2 bases from J; bases unmatched to any gene: 2. Germline CDR1 reads SGHTA; CDR2 reads FQGNSA. CDR3 length: 13 residues. The sequence came from a human donor who had COVID-19. This material consisted of circulating follicular helper CD4+ T cells (cTfh) from blood, taken before the COVID-19 pandemic. This rearrangement joins TRBV7-2 to TRBJ1-2; 7 bases map to TRBD1. This CDR3 reads CASSRDRNYGYTF. The DNA for the CDR3 is TGTGCCAGCAGCCGGGACAGAAACTATGGCTACACCTTC.